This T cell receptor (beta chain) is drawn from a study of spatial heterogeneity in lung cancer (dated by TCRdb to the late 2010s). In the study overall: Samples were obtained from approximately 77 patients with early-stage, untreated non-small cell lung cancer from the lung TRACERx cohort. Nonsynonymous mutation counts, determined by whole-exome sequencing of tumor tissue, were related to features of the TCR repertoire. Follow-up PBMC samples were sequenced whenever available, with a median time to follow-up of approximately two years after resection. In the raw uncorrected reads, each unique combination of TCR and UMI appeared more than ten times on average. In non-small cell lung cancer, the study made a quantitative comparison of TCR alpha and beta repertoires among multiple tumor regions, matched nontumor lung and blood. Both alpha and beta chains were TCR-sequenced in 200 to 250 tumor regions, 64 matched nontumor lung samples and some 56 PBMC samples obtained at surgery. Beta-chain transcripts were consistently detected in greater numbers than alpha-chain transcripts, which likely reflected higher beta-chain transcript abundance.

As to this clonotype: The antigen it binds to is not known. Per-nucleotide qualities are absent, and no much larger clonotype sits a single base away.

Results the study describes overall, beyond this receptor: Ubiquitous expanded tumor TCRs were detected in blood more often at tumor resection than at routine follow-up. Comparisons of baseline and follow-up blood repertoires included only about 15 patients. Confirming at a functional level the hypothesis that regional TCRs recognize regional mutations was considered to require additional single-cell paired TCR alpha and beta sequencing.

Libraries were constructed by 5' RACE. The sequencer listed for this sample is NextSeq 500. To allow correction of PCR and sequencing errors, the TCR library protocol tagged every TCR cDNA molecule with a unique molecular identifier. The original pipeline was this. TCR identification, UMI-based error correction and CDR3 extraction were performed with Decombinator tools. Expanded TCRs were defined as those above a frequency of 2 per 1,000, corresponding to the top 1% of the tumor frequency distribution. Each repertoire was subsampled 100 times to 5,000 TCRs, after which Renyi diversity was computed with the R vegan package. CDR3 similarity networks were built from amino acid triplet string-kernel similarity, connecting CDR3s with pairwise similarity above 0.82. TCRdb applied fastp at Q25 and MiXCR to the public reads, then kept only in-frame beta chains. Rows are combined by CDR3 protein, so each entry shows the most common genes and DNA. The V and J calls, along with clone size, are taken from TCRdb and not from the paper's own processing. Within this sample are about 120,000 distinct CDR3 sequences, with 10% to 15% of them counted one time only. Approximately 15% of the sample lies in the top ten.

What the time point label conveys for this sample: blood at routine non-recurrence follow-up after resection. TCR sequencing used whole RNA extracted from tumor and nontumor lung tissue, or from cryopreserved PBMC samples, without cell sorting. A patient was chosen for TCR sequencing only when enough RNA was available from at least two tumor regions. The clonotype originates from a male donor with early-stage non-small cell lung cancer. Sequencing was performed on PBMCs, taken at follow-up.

The DNA is TGTGCCAGCAGTCCGCGACAGGGGGTCCTGTCGACCTACGAGCAGTACTTC. Its protein product is CASSPRQGVLSTYEQYF. The rearrangement combines TRBV12-3 or TRBV12-4 with TRBJ2-7, and 9 bases in between align with TRBD1. The CDR3 starts with the cysteine, ends with the phenylalanine, and has 17 residues. Only the CDR3 portion is preserved as DNA: 51 bases, with reading frame beginning at the first base. V is pruned by 5 bases and J by 2 bases, leaving 13 bases of the junction without a gene match.